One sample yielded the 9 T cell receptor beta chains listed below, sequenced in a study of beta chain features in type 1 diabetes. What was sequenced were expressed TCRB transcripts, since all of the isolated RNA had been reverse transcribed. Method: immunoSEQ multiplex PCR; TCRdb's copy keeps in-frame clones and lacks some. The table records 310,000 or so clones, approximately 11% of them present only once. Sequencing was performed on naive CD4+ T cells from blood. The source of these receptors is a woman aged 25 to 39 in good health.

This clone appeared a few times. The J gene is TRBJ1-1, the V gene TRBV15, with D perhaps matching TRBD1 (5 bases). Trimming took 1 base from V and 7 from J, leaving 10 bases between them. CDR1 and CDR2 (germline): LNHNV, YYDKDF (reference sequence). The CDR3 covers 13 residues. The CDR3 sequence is CATSRARGFEAFF. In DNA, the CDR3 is TGTGCCACCAGCAGAGCCCGGGGGTTTGAAGCTTTCTTT.

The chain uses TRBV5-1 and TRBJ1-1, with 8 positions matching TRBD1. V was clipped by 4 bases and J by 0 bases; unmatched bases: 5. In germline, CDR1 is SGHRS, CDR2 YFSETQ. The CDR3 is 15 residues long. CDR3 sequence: CASSPWTGMNTEAFF. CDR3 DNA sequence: TGCGCCAGCAGCCCCTGGACAGGGATGAACACTGAAGCTTTCTTT.

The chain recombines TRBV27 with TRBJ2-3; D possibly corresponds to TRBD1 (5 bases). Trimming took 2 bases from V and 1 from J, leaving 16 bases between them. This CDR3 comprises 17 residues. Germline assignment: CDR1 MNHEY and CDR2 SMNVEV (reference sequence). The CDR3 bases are TGTGCCAGCAGTTTAAAGGGGCAGCGACCCGGCACAGATACGCAGTATTTT. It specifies CASSLKGQRPGTDTQYF.

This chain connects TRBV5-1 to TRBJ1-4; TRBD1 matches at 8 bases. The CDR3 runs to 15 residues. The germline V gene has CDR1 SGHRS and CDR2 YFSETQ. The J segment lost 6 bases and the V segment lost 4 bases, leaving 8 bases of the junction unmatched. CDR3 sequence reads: CASSPFPGQDEKLFF. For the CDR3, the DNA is TGCGCCAGCAGCCCGTTCCCGGGACAGGATGAAAAACTGTTTTTT.

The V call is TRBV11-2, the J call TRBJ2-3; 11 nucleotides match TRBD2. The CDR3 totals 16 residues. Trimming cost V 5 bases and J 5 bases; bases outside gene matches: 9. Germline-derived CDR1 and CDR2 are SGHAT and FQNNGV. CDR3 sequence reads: CASSPQGLAGGDTQYF. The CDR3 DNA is TGTGCCAGCAGCCCCCAGGGGCTAGCGGGAGGAGATACGCAGTATTTT. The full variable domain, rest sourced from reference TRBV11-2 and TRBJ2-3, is EAGVAQSPRYKIIEKRQSVAFWCNPISGHATLYWYQQILGQGPKLLIQFQNNGVVDDSQLPKDRFSAERLKGVDSTLKIQPAKLEDSAVYLCASSPQGLAGGDTQYFGPGTRLTVL.

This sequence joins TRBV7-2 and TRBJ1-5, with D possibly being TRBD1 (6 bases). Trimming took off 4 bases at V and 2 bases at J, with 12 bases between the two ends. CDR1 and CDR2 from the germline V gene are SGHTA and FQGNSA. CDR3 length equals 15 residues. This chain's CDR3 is CASSSSTGRNQPQHF. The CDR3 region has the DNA TGTGCCAGCAGCTCCTCCACAGGGCGCAATCAGCCCCAGCATTTT.

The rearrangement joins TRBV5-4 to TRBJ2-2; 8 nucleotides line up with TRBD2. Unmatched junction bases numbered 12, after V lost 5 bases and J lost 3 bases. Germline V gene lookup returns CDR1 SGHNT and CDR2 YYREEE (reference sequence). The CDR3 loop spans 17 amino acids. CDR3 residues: CASSSKISGTYTGELFF. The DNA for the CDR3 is TGTGCCAGCAGTTCGAAAATTAGCGGGACGTACACCGGGGAGCTGTTTTTT.

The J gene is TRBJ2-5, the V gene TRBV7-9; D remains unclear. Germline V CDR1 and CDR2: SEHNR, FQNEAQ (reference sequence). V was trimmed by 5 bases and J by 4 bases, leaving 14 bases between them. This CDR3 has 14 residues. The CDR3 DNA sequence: TGTGCCAGCAGCCCCCTGAGTAACGTAGAGACCCAGTACTTC. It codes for CASSPLSNVETQYF. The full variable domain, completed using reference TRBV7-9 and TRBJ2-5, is DTGVSQNPRHKITKRGQNVTFRCDPISEHNRLYWYRQTLGQGPEFLTYFQNEAQLEKSRLLSDRFSAERPKGSFSTLEIQRTEQGDSAMYLCASSPLSNVETQYFGPGTRLLVL.

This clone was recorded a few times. The CDR3 spells CSARDQNEQFF. CDR3 DNA: TGCAGTGCTAGAGATCAGAATGAGCAGTTCTTC. The rearrangement uses TRBV20-1 and TRBJ2-1, with no clear D. Germline CDR1 is DFQATT and CDR2 is SNEGSKA (reference sequence). V was pared by 0 bases and J by 7 bases, with 4 bases between. The CDR3 runs to 11 residues.